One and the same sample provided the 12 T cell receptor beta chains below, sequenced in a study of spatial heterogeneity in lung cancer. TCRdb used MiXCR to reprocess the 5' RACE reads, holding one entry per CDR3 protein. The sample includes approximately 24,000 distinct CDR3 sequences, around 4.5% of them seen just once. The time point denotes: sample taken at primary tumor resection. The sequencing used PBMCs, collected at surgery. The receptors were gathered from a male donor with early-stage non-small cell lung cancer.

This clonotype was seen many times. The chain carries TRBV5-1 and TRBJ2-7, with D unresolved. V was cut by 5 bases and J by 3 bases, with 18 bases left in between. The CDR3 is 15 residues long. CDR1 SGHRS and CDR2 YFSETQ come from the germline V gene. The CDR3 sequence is CASRPARPSSYEQYF. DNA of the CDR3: TGCGCCAGCAGACCTGCTAGGCCAAGCAGCTACGAGCAGTACTTC.

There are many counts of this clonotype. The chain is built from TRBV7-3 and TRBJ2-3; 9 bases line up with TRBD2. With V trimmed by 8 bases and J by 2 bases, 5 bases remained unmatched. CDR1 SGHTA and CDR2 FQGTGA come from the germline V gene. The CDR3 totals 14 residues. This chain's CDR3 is CASRSGGTTDTQYF. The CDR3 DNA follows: TGTGCCAGCCGAAGCGGGGGGACCACAGATACGCAGTATTTT.

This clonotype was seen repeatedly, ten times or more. The CDR3, as DNA: TGTGCCAGCAGCCCCGGCGCGAGCACCGGGGAGCTGTTTTTT. Amino acids: CASSPGASTGELFF. This chain connects TRBV4-2 to TRBJ2-2, with D hard to call. This CDR3 has 14 amino acids. Trimming took off 4 bases at V and 4 bases at J, with 10 bases between the two ends. Germline V CDR1 and CDR2: LGHNA, YNFKEQ.

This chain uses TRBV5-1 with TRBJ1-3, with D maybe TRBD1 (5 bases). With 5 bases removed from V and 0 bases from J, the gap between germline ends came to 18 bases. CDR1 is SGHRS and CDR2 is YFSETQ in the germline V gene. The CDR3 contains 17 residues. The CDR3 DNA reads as TGCGCCAGCAGACCATCACCTCCAGGGTCCTCTGGAAACACCATATATTTT. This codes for CASRPSPPGSSGNTIYF.

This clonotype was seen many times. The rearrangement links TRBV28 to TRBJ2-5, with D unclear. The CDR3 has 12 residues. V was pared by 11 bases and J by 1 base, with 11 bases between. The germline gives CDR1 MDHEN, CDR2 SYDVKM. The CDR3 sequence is CASRQSQETQYF. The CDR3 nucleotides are TGTGCCTCCCGCCAGAGCCAAGAGACCCAGTACTTC.

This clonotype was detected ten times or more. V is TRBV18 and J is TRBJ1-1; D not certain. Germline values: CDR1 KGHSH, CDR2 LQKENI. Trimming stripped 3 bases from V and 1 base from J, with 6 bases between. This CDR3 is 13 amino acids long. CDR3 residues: CASSPQKNTEAFF. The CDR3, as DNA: TGTGCCAGCTCACCCCAAAAGAACACTGAAGCTTTCTTT.

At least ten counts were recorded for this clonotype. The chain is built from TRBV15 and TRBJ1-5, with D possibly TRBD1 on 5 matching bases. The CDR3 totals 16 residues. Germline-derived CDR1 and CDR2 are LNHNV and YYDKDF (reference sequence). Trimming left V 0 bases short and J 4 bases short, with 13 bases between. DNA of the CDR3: TGTGCCACCAGCAGAGACCAGACAGCTCAAAATCAGCCCCAGCATTTT. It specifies CATSRDQTAQNQPQHF.

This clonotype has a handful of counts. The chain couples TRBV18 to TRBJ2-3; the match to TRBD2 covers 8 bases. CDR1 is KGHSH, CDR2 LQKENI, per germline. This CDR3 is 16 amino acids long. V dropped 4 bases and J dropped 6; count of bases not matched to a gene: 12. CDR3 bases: TGTGCCAGCTCACTCGGGCCTAGCGGCGGGAGGGATACGCAGTATTTT. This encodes CASSLGPSGGRDTQYF.

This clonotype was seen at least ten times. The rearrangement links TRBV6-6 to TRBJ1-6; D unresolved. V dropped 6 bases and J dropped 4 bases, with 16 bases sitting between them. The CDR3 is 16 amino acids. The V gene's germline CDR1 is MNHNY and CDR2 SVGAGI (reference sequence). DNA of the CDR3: TGTGCCAGCAGGGGAGGGTCTGGGGATTATAATTCACCCCTCCACTTT. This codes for CASRGGSGDYNSPLHF.

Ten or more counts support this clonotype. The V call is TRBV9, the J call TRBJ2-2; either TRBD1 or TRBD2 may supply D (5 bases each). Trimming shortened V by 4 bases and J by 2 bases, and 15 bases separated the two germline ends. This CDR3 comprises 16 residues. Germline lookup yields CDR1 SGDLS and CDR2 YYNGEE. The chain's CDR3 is CASSRSLGANTGELFF. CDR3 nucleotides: TGTGCCAGCAGCCGGAGCCTCGGGGCAAACACCGGGGAGCTGTTTTTT.

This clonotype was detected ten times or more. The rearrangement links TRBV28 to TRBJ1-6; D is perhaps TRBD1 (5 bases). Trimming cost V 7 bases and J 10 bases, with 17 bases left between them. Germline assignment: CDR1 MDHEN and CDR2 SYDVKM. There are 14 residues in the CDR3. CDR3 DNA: TGTGCCAGCATTCCCCAAGGGGTCCGGTCACCCCTCCACTTT. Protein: CASIPQGVRSPLHF.

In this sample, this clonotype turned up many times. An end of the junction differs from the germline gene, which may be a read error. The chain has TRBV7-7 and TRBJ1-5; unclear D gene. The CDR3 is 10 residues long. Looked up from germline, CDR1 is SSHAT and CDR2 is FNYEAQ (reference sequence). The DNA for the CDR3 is TGTGCTAGCAGCTCAAAGCCCCAGCATTTT. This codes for CASSSKPQHF.